Following are 9 T cell receptor beta chains from one sample sequenced in a study of radiotherapy plus CTLA-4 blockade in lung cancer. This table comes from immunoSEQ multiplex PCR, and its TCRdb copy is limited to in-frame clones, with some not included. The repertoire consists of more than 90,000 clones, with approximately 86% occurring once and the leading ten covering under 5.5%. The material sequenced was peripheral blood, taken from a patient treated with radiotherapy plus ipilimumab. The receptors come from a human donor with non-small cell lung cancer that progressed on radiotherapy plus ipilimumab.

The gene calls are TRBV19 and TRBJ2-7; D may be TRBD2 (6 bases). The CDR3 length is 14 residues. Germline loops: CDR1 LNHDA, CDR2 SQIVND (reference sequence). V was cut by 6 bases and J by 2 bases, with 14 bases left in between. The chain's CDR3 is CASRGGRQPYEQYF. CDR3 nucleotide sequence: TGTGCCAGTAGGGGGGGACGCCAGCCCTACGAGCAGTACTTC.

The chain employs TRBV19 and TRBJ1-2; 7 positions agree with TRBD1. The V segment lost 3 bases and the J segment 7 bases; nucleotides outside the gene matches: 5. CDR3 length: 13 residues. CDR1 and CDR2 from the germline V gene are LNHDA and SQIVND (reference sequence). CDR3 protein: CASSIAGGFGYTF. The CDR3 DNA is TGTGCCAGTAGTATTGCAGGGGGTTTTGGCTACACCTTC.

This sequence joins TRBV30 and TRBJ1-1, with no clear D. This CDR3 has 13 residues. V dropped 2 bases and J dropped 1 base, with 8 bases sitting between them. Germline assignment: CDR1 GTSNPN and CDR2 SVGIG (reference sequence). This CDR3 is CAWSPQTNTEAFF. The CDR3 DNA reads TGTGCCTGGAGTCCCCAGACGAACACTGAAGCTTTCTTT.

The V gene is TRBV11-1, the J gene TRBJ2-7, with a weak D call TRBD2 (6 bases). Germline CDR1 is SGHAT and CDR2 is FQDESV (reference sequence). The CDR3 is made up of 13 amino acids. Trimming stripped 3 bases from V and 2 bases from J, with 8 bases between. The CDR3 reads CASSFGGAYEQYF. The CDR3 nucleotides are TGTGCCAGCAGCTTCGGAGGGGCCTACGAGCAGTACTTC.

The chain joins TRBV2 to TRBJ2-7; possible D gene TRBD1, 5 bases. The ends were cut back, 1 base at V and 6 bases at J, with 10 bases in the middle. Germline CDR1 reads SNHLY; CDR2 reads FYNNEI. CDR3 length equals 13 residues. CDR3 protein: CASSEVRVGEQYF. In DNA form, the CDR3 reads TGTGCCAGCAGTGAAGTCAGGGTCGGCGAGCAGTACTTC.

This clone was seen a single time. The chain uses TRBV18 and TRBJ2-2; 10 bases line up with TRBD2. The CDR3 runs to 17 residues. The V gene's germline CDR1 is KGHSH and CDR2 LQKENI. J gave up 1 base and V 1 base, and 3 bases lay outside the gene matches. The CDR3 coding sequence is TGTGCCAGCTCACCACGGACTAGCGGCCAGAACACCGGGGAGCTGTTTTTT. Protein product: CASSPRTSGQNTGELFF.

This clone showed up just once. The rearrangement uses TRBV7-3 and TRBJ2-1, with 9 bases matching TRBD2. CDR1 is SGHTA and CDR2 is FQGTGA in the germline V gene. J was trimmed by 7 bases and V by 5 bases; bases with no gene match: 9. This CDR3 region has 15 residues. CDR3 sequence: CASSTHHLAGNEQFF. The CDR3 DNA reads as TGTGCCAGCAGCACACATCACCTAGCGGGAAATGAGCAGTTCTTC.

This clone was counted once. The sample contains more than one DNA sequence encoding this CDR3. The rearrangement joins TRBV7-9 to TRBJ1-1; tentatively, D is TRBD1 (6 bases). Trimming took 6 bases from V and 10 from J, leaving 18 bases between them. Germline assignment: CDR1 SEHNR and CDR2 FQNEAQ (reference sequence). There are 13 residues in the CDR3. The chain's CDR3 is CASSSLTGLRAFF. CDR3 nucleotides: TGTGCCAGCAGTTCCCTAACAGGGCTTCGAGCTTTCTTT.

V is TRBV30 and J is TRBJ2-1; a possible D gene is TRBD2 (5 bases). The ends were cut back, 2 bases at V and 6 bases at J, with 5 bases in the middle. Germline CDR1 and CDR2: GTSNPN and SVGIG (reference sequence). The length of the CDR3 is 11 residues. The CDR3, as DNA: TGTGCCTGGAGTAGCGGCAATGAGCAGTTCTTC. This sequence encodes CAWSSGNEQFF.